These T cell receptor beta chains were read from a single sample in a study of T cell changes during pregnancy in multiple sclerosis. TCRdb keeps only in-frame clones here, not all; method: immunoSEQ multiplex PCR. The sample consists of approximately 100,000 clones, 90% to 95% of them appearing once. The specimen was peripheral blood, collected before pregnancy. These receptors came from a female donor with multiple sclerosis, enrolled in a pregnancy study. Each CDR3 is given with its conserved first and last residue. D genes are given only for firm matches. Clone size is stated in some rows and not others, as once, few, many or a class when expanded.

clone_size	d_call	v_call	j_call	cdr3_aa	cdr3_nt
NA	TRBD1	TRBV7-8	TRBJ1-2	CASSAPTGSGYTF	TGTGCCAGCAGCGCCCCGACAGGGAGCGGCTACACCTTC
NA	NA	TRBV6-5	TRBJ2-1	CASSYFAGPYNEQFF	TGTGCCAGCAGTTACTTTGCGGGACCATACAATGAGCAGTTCTTC
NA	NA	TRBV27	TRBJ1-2	CASSSGPDSPYGYTF	TGTGCCAGCAGTTCCGGCCCTGACAGTCCCTATGGCTACACCTTC
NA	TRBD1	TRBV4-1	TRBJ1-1	CASSRDREGGTEAFF	TGCGCCAGCAGCCGTGACAGGGAAGGGGGCACTGAAGCTTTCTTT
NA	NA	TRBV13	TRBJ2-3	CASSYGQLSTDTQYF	TGTGCCAGCAGCTACGGACAATTAAGTACAGATACGCAGTATTTT
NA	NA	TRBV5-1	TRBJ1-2	CASSWSGGHNDSTLRETRFYGYTF	TGCGCCAGCAGCTGGTCTGGGGGCCACAATGATTCAACTCTACGGGAAACCCGATTCTATGGCTACACCTTC
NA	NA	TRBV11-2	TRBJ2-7	CASSLGLGLGGYEQYF	TGTGCCAGCAGCTTAGGGCTAGGGCTGGGAGGCTACGAGCAGTACTTC
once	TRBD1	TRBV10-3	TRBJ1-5	CAISDRAQPQHF	TGTGCCATCAGCGACAGGGCCCAGCCCCAGCATTTT
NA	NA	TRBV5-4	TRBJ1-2	CASSSVQDIYGLAKGYTF	TGTGCCAGCAGCTCGGTCCAGGACATATATGGCCTGGCGAAGGGCTACACCTTC
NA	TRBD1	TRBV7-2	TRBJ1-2	CASSFGTGGSSRTF	TGTGCCAGCAGCTTTGGGACAGGGGGCTCTTCGAGGACCTTC
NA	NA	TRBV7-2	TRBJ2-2	CASSLEPGNGELFF	TGTGCCAGCAGCTTAGAGCCAGGTAACGGGGAGCTGTTTTTT
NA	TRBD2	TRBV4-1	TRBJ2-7	CASSQEWGGEQYF	TGCGCCAGCAGCCAAGAATGGGGGGGCGAGCAGTACTTC
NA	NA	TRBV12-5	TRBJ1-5	CASGFGEGSQPQHF	TGTGCTAGTGGTTTCGGGGAAGGGAGTCAGCCCCAGCATTTT
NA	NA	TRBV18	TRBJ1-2	CASSFGQSDLFYGYTF	TGTGCCAGCTCATTCGGACAGTCCGACCTTTTCTATGGCTACACCTTC
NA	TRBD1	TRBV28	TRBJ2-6	CASSNRGSGANVLTF	TGTGCCAGCAGTAACAGGGGTTCTGGGGCCAACGTCCTGACTTTC
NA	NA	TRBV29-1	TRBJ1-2	CSVGGGNYGYTF	TGCAGCGTGGGGGGAGGGAACTATGGCTACACCTTC
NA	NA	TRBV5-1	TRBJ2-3	CASSLEAGITDTQYF	TGCGCCAGCAGCTTGGAGGCGGGGATCACAGATACGCAGTATTTT
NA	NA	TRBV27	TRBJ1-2	CASTQSAGLANYGYTF	TGTGCCAGCACCCAATCAGCGGGGCTAGCTAACTATGGCTACACCTTC
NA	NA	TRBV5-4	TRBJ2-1	CASSTRYNEQFF	TGTGCCAGCAGCACTAGGTACAATGAGCAGTTCTTC
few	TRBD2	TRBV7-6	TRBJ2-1	CASSGPGLANNEQFF	TGTGCCAGCAGCGGACCGGGACTAGCGAACAATGAGCAGTTCTTC
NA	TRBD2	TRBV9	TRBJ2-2	CASSVAAGLINANTGELFF	TGTGCCAGCAGCGTAGCAGCGGGGCTAATTAACGCGAACACCGGGGAGCTGTTTTTT
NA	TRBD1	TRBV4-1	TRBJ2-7	CASSQQPGQGYEQYF	TGCGCCAGCAGCCAGCAACCGGGACAGGGCTACGAGCAGTACTTC
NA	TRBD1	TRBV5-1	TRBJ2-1	CASRVTGGFGNEQFF	TGCGCCAGCAGAGTAACAGGGGGGTTTGGGAATGAGCAGTTCTTC
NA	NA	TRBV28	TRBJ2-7	CASSLGQGGPYEQYF	TGTGCCAGCAGTTTAGGGCAGGGTGGACCCTACGAGCAGTACTTC